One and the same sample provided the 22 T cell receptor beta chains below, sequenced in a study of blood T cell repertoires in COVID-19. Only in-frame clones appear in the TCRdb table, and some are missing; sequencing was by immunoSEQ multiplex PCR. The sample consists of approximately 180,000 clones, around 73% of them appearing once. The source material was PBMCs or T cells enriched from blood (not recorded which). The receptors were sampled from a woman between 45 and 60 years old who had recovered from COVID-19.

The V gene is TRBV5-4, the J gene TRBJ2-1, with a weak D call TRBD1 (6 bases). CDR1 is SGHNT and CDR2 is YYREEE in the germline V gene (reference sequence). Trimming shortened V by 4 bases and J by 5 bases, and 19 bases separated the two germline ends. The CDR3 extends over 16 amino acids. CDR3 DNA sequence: TGTGCCAGCAGCCCCTCCCTATCGACAGGAAACAATGAGCAGTTCTTC. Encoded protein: CASSPSLSTGNNEQFF.

CDR3 bases: TGTGCCAGCAGCCATGACGGCGCGTCTAGCTACGAGCAGTACTTC. This gives the protein CASSHDGASSYEQYF. This chain joins TRBV4-2 and TRBJ2-7, with D uncertain. V lost 3 bases, J lost 3 bases, and 15 bases lay in between. Germline CDR1 LGHNA, CDR2 YNFKEQ. The CDR3 runs 15 residues.

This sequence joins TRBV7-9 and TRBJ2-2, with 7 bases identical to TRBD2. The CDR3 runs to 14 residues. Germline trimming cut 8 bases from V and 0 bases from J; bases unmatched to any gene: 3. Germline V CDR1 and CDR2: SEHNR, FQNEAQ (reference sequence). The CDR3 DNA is TGTGCCAGCGGGAGGGTATCGAACACCGGGGAGCTGTTTTTT. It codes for CASGRVSNTGELFF.

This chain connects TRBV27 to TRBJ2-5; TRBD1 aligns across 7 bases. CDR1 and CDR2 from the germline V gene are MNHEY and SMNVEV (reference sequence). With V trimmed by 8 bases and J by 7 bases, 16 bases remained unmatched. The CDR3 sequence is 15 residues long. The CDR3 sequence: CASAPGLGGLGTQYF. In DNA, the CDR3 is TGTGCCAGCGCACCCGGGCTAGGGGGCCTGGGGACCCAGTACTTC.

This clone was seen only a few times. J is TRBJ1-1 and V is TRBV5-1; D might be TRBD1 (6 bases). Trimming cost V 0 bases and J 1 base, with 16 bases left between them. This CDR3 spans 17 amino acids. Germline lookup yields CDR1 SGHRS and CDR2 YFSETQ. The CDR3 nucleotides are TGCGCCAGCAGCTTGGCCCCGCCATCCAGGGGGAACACTGAAGCTTTCTTT. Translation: CASSLAPPSRGNTEAFF.

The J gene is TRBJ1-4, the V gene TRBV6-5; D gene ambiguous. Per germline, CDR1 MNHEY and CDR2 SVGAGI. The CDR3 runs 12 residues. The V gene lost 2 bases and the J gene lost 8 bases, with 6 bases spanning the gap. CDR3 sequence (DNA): TGTGCCAGCAGTTACCCGGGGGAAAAACTGTTTTTT. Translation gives CASSYPGEKLFF.

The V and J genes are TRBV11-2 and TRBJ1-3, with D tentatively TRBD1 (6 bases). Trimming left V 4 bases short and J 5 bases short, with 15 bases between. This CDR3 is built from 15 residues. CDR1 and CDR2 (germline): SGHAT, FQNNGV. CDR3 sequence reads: CASSYPRTARNTIYF. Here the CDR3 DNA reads TGTGCCAGCAGCTACCCCCGGACAGCTAGAAACACCATATATTTT.

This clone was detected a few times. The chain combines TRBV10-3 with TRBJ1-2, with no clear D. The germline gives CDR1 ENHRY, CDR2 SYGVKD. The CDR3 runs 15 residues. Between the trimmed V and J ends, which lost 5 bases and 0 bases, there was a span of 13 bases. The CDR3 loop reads CAISSTGGSNYGYTF. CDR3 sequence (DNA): TGTGCCATCAGTTCCACCGGCGGATCTAACTATGGCTACACCTTC.

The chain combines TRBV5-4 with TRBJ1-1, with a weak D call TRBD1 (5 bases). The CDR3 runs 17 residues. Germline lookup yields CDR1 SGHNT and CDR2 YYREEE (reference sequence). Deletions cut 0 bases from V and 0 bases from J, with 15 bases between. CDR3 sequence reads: CASSLGGGDYMNTEAFF. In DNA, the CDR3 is TGTGCCAGCAGCTTGGGGGGCGGAGATTACATGAACACTGAAGCTTTCTTT.

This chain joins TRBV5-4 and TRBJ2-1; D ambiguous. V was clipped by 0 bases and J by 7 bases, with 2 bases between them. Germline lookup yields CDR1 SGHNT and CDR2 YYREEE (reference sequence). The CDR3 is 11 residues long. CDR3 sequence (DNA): TGTGCCAGCAGCTTGGCTAATGAGCAGTTCTTC. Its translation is CASSLANEQFF.

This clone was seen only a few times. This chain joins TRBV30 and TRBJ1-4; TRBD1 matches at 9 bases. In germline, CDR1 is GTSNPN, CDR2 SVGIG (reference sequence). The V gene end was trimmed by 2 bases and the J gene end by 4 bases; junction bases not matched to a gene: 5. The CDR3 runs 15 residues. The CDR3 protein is CAWSFRDRVNEKLFF. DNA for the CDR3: TGTGCCTGGAGTTTTCGGGACAGGGTTAATGAAAAACTGTTTTTT.

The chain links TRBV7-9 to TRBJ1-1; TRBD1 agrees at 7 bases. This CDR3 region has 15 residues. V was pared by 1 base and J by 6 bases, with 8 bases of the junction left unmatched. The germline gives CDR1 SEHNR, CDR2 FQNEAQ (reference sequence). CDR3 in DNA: TGTGCCAGCAGCTTAGGAGGGGGCATCCCCCCTGAAGCTTTCTTT. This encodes CASSLGGGIPPEAFF.

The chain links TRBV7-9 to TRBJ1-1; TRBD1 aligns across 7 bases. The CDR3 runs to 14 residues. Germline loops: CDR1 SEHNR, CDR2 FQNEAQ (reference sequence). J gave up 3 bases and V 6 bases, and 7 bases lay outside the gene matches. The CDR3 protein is CASSSPTGYTEAFF. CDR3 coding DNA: TGTGCCAGCAGTTCTCCGACAGGGTACACTGAAGCTTTCTTT.

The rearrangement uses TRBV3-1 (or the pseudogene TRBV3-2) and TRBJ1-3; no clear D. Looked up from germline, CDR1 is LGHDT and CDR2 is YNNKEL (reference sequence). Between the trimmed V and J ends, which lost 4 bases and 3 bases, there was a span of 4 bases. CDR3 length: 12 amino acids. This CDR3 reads CASSRVGNTIYF. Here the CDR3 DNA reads TGTGCCAGCAGCCGAGTTGGAAACACCATATATTTT.

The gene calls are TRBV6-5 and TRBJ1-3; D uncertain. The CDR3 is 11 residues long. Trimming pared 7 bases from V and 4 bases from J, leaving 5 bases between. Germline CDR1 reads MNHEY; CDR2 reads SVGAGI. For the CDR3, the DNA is TGTGCCAGCATCAGGGGAAACACCATATATTTT. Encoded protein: CASIRGNTIYF.

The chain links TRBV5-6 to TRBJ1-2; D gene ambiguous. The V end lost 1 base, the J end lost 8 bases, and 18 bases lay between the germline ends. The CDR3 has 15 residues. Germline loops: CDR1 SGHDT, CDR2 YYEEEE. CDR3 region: CASSLSGEGIGGYTF. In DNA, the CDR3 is TGTGCCAGCAGCTTGTCCGGGGAAGGAATCGGCGGCTACACCTTC.

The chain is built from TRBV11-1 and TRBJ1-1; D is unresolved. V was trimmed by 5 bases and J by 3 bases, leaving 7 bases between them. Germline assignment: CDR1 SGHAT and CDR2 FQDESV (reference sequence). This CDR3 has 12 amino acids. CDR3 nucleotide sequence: TGTGCCAGCAGCCAACAGTACACTGAAGCTTTCTTT. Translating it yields CASSQQYTEAFF.

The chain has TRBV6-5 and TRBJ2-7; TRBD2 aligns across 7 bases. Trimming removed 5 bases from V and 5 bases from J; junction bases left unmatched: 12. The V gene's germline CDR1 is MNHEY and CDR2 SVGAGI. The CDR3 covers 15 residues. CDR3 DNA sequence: TGTGCCAGCAGTCTACAAGGACTAGGAGACGACGAGCAGTACTTC. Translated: CASSLQGLGDDEQYF.

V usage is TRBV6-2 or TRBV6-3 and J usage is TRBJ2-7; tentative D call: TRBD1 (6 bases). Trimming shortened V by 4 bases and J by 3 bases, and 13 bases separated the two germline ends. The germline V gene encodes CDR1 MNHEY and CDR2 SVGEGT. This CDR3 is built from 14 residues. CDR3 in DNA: TGTGCCAGCAGTTGGGACGGGACAAACTACGAGCAGTACTTC. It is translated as CASSWDGTNYEQYF.

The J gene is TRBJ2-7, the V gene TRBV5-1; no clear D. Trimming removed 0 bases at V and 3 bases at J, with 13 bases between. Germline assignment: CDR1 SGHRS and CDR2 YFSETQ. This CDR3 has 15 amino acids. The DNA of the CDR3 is TGCGCCAGCAGCTTGGAGGTCGGCGGAATCTACGAGCAGTACTTC. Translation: CASSLEVGGIYEQYF.

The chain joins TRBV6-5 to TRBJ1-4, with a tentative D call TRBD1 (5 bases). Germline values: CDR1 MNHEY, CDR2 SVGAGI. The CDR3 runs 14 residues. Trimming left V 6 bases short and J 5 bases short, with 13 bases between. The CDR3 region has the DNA TGTGCCAGCAGACGGACGGAGGGGAATGAAAAACTGTTTTTT. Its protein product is CASRRTEGNEKLFF.

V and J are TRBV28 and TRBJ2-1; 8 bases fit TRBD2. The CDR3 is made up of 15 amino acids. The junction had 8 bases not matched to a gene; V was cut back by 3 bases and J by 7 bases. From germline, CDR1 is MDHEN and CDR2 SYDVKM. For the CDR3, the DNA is TGTGCCAGCAGTTTCGGGGGGACTAGGAAAAATGAGCAGTTCTTC. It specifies CASSFGGTRKNEQFF.